This is a list of T cell receptor beta chains from one sample in a study of blood T cell repertoires in COVID-19. Generated by immunoSEQ multiplex PCR, the TCRdb table keeps only in-frame clones and is missing some. This table holds about 45,000 clones, around four fifths found once. The sample comprised peripheral blood. The receptor set was obtained from a man in his forties or fifties with active COVID-19. Both conserved end residues are part of each CDR3. D genes are given only for firm matches. Clone size is not always given. Where it is, it says once, few, many or a class for expanded clones.

>TRBV28|.|.|TRBJ1-1
TGTGCCAGCAGTCCCCAGAGTGGGGGCGTTGAAGCTTTCTTT
CASSPQSGGVEAFF
>TRBV7-2|.|TRBD2|TRBJ2-3
TGTGCCAGCAGCTCCTCTAGCGGGAGTGGGAGGGATACGCAGTATTTT
CASSSSSGSGRDTQYF
>TRBV3-1/TRBV3-2|.|TRBD2|TRBJ2-5
TGTGCCAGCAGCCGCGGACTAGCGGGAGAGTTGAGCCAGTACTTC
CASSRGLAGELSQYF
>TRBV27|once|TRBD1|TRBJ2-1
TGTGCCAGCAGTCACCCGGGACAGGTATCGTTTAGCTCCTACAATGAGCAGTTCTTC
CASSHPGQVSFSSYNEQFF
>TRBV4-1|.|.|TRBJ2-7
TGCGCCAGCAGCCAAGGGGAGGGGGGCGAGCAGTACTTC
CASSQGEGGEQYF
>TRBV2|.|.|TRBJ2-7
TGTGCCAGCAAGGGGGTATTGATCTCCTACGAGCAGTACTTC
CASKGVLISYEQYF
>TRBV3-1/TRBV3-2|once|.|TRBJ2-7
TGTGCCAGCAGCCAACCGGGCTACGAGCAGTACTTC
CASSQPGYEQYF
>TRBV4-3|once|TRBD1|TRBJ2-7
TGCGCCAGCAGCCAAGGACAGGGGGACCCCTACGAGCAGTACTTC
CASSQGQGDPYEQYF
>TRBV21-1|.|.|TRBJ2-7
TGTGCCAGCAGCAAAGATACAGGGGGCATAGACGAGCAGTACTTC
CASSKDTGGIDEQYF
>TRBV19|.|.|TRBJ1-4
TGTGCCAGTAGTACCCCGAAGATAGCTAATGAAAAACTGTTTTTT
CASSTPKIANEKLFF
>TRBV28|once|.|TRBJ2-1
TGTGCCAGCAGTTTAGGAGACGGACGAGGAGGTGAGCAGTTCTTC
CASSLGDGRGGEQFF
>TRBV10-3|.|.|TRBJ2-1
TGTGCCATCAGTGAGTTGTTGCAGGGGAATGAGCAGTTCTTC
CAISELLQGNEQFF
>TRBV4-1|medium-sized|TRBD1|TRBJ1-2
TGCGCCAGCAGCCCAAGGGACAGGGGGTCTGGCTACACCTTC
CASSPRDRGSGYTF
>TRBV1|.|.|TRBJ1-5
TGCACCAGAACAGGGGATAGCAATCAGCCCCAGCATTTT
CTRTGDSNQPQHF
>TRBV2|.|.|TRBJ1-4
TGTGCCAGCAGTGGCTACAGGGTAGGGGAAAAACTGTTTTTT
CASSGYRVGEKLFF
>TRBV20-1|.|.|TRBJ1-2
TGCAGTGCTAGTAGCCAGGGCCAATATGGCTACACCTTC
CSASSQGQYGYTF
>TRBV7-8|.|TRBD2|TRBJ2-1
TGTGCCAGCAGCTCAAGCGGGAGCCCCCACAATGAGCAGTTCTTC
CASSSSGSPHNEQFF
>TRBV12-3/TRBV12-4|medium-sized|.|TRBJ2-2
TGTGCCAGCAGGCTAGAGAGGACCGGGGAGCTGTTTTTT
CASRLERTGELFF
>TRBV11-2|.|TRBD1|TRBJ1-3
TGTGCCAGCAGCTTAGAGAAAGGGGGCCAGTACTCTGGAAACACCATATATTTT
CASSLEKGGQYSGNTIYF
>TRBV3-1/TRBV3-2|.|.|TRBJ1-6
TGTGCCAGCAGCCATTCCCCGGGGAGCTCCTATAATTCACCCCTCCACTTT
CASSHSPGSSYNSPLHF
>TRBV11-3|.|.|TRBJ2-2
TGTGCCAGCAGCTTAGATTACGGTTTGAACACCGGGGAGCTGTTTTTT
CASSLDYGLNTGELFF
>TRBV3-1/TRBV3-2|.|TRBD2|TRBJ2-2
TGTGCCAGCAGCTCACGACTGTTCGTAGCGGGGGGGCCGTACGGGGAGCTGTTTTTT
CASSSRLFVAGGPYGELFF
>TRBV9|.|.|TRBJ1-1
TGTGCCAGCAGCCCCCTTTGGGGCAGGAACACTGAAGCTTTCTTT
CASSPLWGRNTEAFF
>TRBV5-3|few|.|TRBJ1-1
TGTGCCAGAAGCACAGAAATGAACACTGAAGCTTTCTTT
CARSTEMNTEAFF
>TRBV5-1|.|TRBD2|TRBJ2-3
TGCGCCAGCAGCCCAGACCCCGTGACACTAGCGGGCCGATCAGATACGCAGTATTTT
CASSPDPVTLAGRSDTQYF
>TRBV5-1|.|TRBD2|TRBJ2-3
TGCGCCAGCAGCTTAGCGGGGGGGCTTGGAGATACGCAGTATTTT
CASSLAGGLGDTQYF
>TRBV27|.|.|TRBJ2-5
TGTGCCAGCAGCCCCGAGCAAGAGACCCAGTACTTC
CASSPEQETQYF
>TRBV3-1/TRBV3-2|.|.|TRBJ1-1
TGTGCCAGCAGCCAAGGGGCAGGGAACACTGAAGCTTTCTTT
CASSQGAGNTEAFF
>TRBV7-5|.|.|TRBJ2-7
TGTGTCAGAAGCTTTCACCACGGGACTAGCCTCTCCTACGAGCAGTACTTC
CVRSFHHGTSLSYEQYF
>TRBV7-2|few|.|TRBJ2-7
TGTGCCAGCAGCTTGGACGGGGTGACACCCTACGAGCAGTACTTC
CASSLDGVTPYEQYF
>TRBV5-6|once|TRBD1|TRBJ1-6
TGTGCCAGCAGCCCCCGAATCGGACAGGGGGCTTCCTGGAATTCACCCCTCCACTTT
CASSPRIGQGASWNSPLHF
>TRBV27|.|.|TRBJ1-1
TGTGCCAGCAGTCGATGGATGAACAGGAGACTGAACACTGAAGCTTTCTTT
CASSRWMNRRLNTEAFF
>TRBV9|.|.|TRBJ2-1
TGTGCCAGCAGCGTAGGCGAACGGAATGAGCAGTTCTTC
CASSVGERNEQFF
>TRBV3-1/TRBV3-2|.|TRBD1|TRBJ1-1
TGTGCCAGCAGCCAAGAGTACAGGGGAAACACTGAAGCTTTCTTT
CASSQEYRGNTEAFF
>TRBV7-3|few|.|TRBJ2-5
TGTGCCAGCAGCCCTACAGGGCAAGAGACCCAGTACTTC
CASSPTGQETQYF
>TRBV12-3/TRBV12-4|.|.|TRBJ1-2
TGTGCCAGCAGTTTAGTAGCTAACTATGGCTACACCTTC
CASSLVANYGYTF
>TRBV11-2|.|.|TRBJ2-1
TGTGCCAGCAGCTTAGATGAGGTAGCCGCCCTGTCGTGGAATGAGCAGTTCTTC
CASSLDEVAALSWNEQFF
>TRBV7-8|.|TRBD2|TRBJ2-1
TGTGCCAGCAGCTTATGGAGTCTCCGGACTAGGTACAATGAGCAGTTCTTC
CASSLWSLRTRYNEQFF
>TRBV5-6|medium-sized|.|TRBJ1-3
TGTGCCAGCAGCTTGCCGGGGCTAGCGGGGGTGTCTGGAAACACCATATATTTT
CASSLPGLAGVSGNTIYF
>TRBV2|.|.|TRBJ1-3
TGTGCCAGCAGTGAACAGGGCTCTGGAAACACCATATATTTT
CASSEQGSGNTIYF
>TRBV28|.|TRBD1|TRBJ2-7
TGTGCCAGCAGTTTGGGCAGGGGGCCCTACGAGCAGTACTTC
CASSLGRGPYEQYF
>TRBV19|once|TRBD1|TRBJ2-3
TGTGCCAGTAGTCAGGGGACAGGGGGCTCAGGGACAGATACGCAGTATTTT
CASSQGTGGSGTDTQYF
>TRBV6-2/TRBV6-3|once|TRBD2|TRBJ2-5
TGTGCCAGCAGTACGCTCCGGACTAGCGGGGGGGAGACCCAGTACTTC
CASSTLRTSGGETQYF
>TRBV2|.|.|TRBJ2-1
TGTGCCAGCAGTGATTCGGAACTAGATTACAATGAGCAGTTCTTC
CASSDSELDYNEQFF
>TRBV30|.|.|TRBJ1-5
TGTGCCTGGAGTGTCGGAGAAAGCAATCAGCCCCAGCATTTT
CAWSVGESNQPQHF
>TRBV5-6|.|.|TRBJ2-5
TGTGCCAGCAGCTTTGGGCAATCGGAAGAGACCCAGTACTTC
CASSFGQSEETQYF
>TRBV7-2|.|.|TRBJ2-7
TGTGCCAGCAGCTTCAGCGCCTTTTACGAGCAGTACTTC
CASSFSAFYEQYF
>TRBV5-6|.|.|TRBJ2-7
TGTGCCAGCAGCTTTATGGGCGGAGTTGAGGGTTATGAGCAGTACTTC
CASSFMGGVEGYEQYF
>TRBV2|.|TRBD2|TRBJ2-7
TGTGCCAATCGGCGGGAGGTGTCCTACGAGCAGTACTTC
CANRREVSYEQYF